The rows below give T cell receptor beta chains drawn from one sample of a study of blood T cell repertoires in COVID-19. Here immunoSEQ multiplex PCR was the method, and the copy in TCRdb shows in-frame clones only, minus some. Of 90,000 to 150,000 clones in the sample, 70% to 80% were seen once. Sequenced sample: peripheral blood. These TCRs come from a human donor in a cohort sampled during active COVID-19. CDR3s include the opening cysteine and the closing phenylalanine or tryptophan. A D gene is named only where the DNA matches it firmly. Only some rows state a clone size, as once, few, many or a class for expanded clones.

.	.	TRBV21-1	TRBJ2-7	TGTGCCAGCAGCAAAAGTCCTTCACCTGGGACTGGATTAACCTGCGAGCAGTACTTC	CASSKSPSPGTGLTCEQYF
.	.	TRBV7-9	TRBJ1-2	TGTGCCAGCAGCTTAGCGACTGAGTATGGCTACACCTTC	CASSLATEYGYTF
.	.	TRBV5-1	TRBJ1-6	TGCGCCAGCAGCCGGGGGTGGGATTCACCCCTCCACTTT	CASSRGWDSPLHF
once	TRBD1	TRBV5-5	TRBJ2-7	TGTGCCAGCAGCTTTCTGGACAGGGGTGATGAGCAGTACTTC	CASSFLDRGDEQYF
few	.	TRBV3-1/TRBV3-2	TRBJ1-3	TGTGCCAGCAGCCCCCGACAACTCTCTGGAAACACCATATATTTT	CASSPRQLSGNTIYF
.	.	TRBV4-1	TRBJ2-7	TGCGCCAGCAGCCAAGGAGCAGGCTCCACCTACGAGCAGTACTTC	CASSQGAGSTYEQYF
.	.	TRBV6-5	TRBJ2-7	TGTGCCAGCAGTTTCGACAGTATCGAGGTTTACGAGCAGTACTTC	CASSFDSIEVYEQYF
.	TRBD1	TRBV27	TRBJ1-1	TGTGCCAGCAGTTCTACAGGGGTTACTGAAGCTTTCTTT	CASSSTGVTEAFF
.	.	TRBV18	TRBJ2-7	TGTGCCAGCTCACCCTACGCGGAAGCTATCGAGCAGTACTTC	CASSPYAEAIEQYF
few	TRBD1	TRBV27	TRBJ2-7	TGTGCCAGCAGCAATCGGGACAGGGGATTCGAGCAGTACTTC	CASSNRDRGFEQYF
.	.	TRBV6-6	TRBJ2-3	TGTGCCAGCAGTTTATTGAGCTTAGATACGCAGTATTTT	CASSLLSLDTQYF
.	TRBD1	TRBV3-1/TRBV3-2	TRBJ2-7	TGTGCCAGCAGCCTGGGACAGGGCACCTACGAGCAGTACTTC	CASSLGQGTYEQYF
.	TRBD2	TRBV2	TRBJ2-1	TGTGCCAGCACCCCCCCGGGAGGGTACCCTAATGAGCAGTTCTTC	CASTPPGGYPNEQFF
.	.	TRBV7-9	TRBJ2-7	TGTGCCAGCGGCGGAAGCTCCTACGAGCAGTACTTC	CASGGSSYEQYF
.	TRBD1	TRBV11-1	TRBJ1-1	TGTGCCAGCAGGAAAGGACAGGGTTTGAACACTGAAGCTTTCTTT	CASRKGQGLNTEAFF
.	.	TRBV24-1	TRBJ2-7	TGTGCCACGGAAAACAGGGTGCCCTACGAGCAGTACTTC	CATENRVPYEQYF
few	TRBD2	TRBV5-4	TRBJ2-1	TGTGCCAGCAGCCGTGAGGGGACTAGCGGTTACAATGAGCAGTTCTTC	CASSREGTSGYNEQFF
.	TRBD1	TRBV7-9	TRBJ1-1	TGTGCCAGCAGCTTAGAGGGGAACAGGGGTCCGAACACTGAAGCTTTCTTT	CASSLEGNRGPNTEAFF
.	TRBD1	TRBV18	TRBJ2-3	TGTGCCAGCTCACCATTCACAGGGGCGCTTAAAGATACGCAGTATTTT	CASSPFTGALKDTQYF
few	TRBD2	TRBV6-6	TRBJ2-7	TGTGCCAGCACCCGAGTTAGCGGGAGTGACACGCGGGAGCAGTACTTC	CASTRVSGSDTREQYF
once	.	TRBV12-5	TRBJ1-3	TGTGCTGCCCCCTGGGGCGCCAGCTCTGGAAACACCATATATTTT	CAAPWGASSGNTIYF
.	TRBD2	TRBV7-2	TRBJ2-1	TGTGCCAGCAGCGGGGGACTAGCGGACTACAATGAGCAGTTCTTC	CASSGGLADYNEQFF
many	.	TRBV6-2/TRBV6-3	TRBJ1-2	TGTGCCAGCAGTTATAGCTATGGCTACACCTTC	CASSYSYGYTF
.	TRBD2	TRBV7-6	TRBJ2-7	TGTGCCAGCAGCTTAGGAGGGACTAGAGGCACCTACGAGCAGTACTTC	CASSLGGTRGTYEQYF
.	TRBD1	TRBV9	TRBJ1-5	TGTGCCAGCAGCGTAGGCCCCGCTACAGGGGGTCAGCCCCAGCATTTT	CASSVGPATGGQPQHF
.	TRBD1	TRBV29-1	TRBJ1-2	TGCAGCGTTGAAGGGCAGGGGGGTGGCTACACCTTC	CSVEGQGGGYTF
.	TRBD1	TRBV14	TRBJ2-7	TGTGCCAGCAGCCAAGGGTGGGACAGTTACTACGAGCAGTACTTC	CASSQGWDSYYEQYF
.	.	TRBV5-1	TRBJ1-2	TGCGCCAGCAGCTTGGAGTCTCAGGTCGGAACTGGCTACACCTTC	CASSLESQVGTGYTF
.	.	TRBV5-6	TRBJ2-7	TGTGCCAGCAGCTCCGACAGTTACGAGCAGTACTTC	CASSSDSYEQYF
few	.	TRBV2	TRBJ2-2	TGTGCCAGCAAGGTCGCTAGCACCGGGGAGCTGTTTTTT	CASKVASTGELFF
.	TRBD1	TRBV5-1	TRBJ1-1	TGCGCCAGCAGCTTGGGACAGGGGGTGGGTGAAGCTTTCTTT	CASSLGQGVGEAFF
.	.	TRBV7-9	TRBJ1-1	TGTGCCAGCAGCTCTAACGCAGGGGAAATGACTGAAGCTTTCTTT	CASSSNAGEMTEAFF
.	.	TRBV30	TRBJ2-7	TGTGCCTGGAGTGTACCCGCTCTCGGGGGACTCTCCTACGAGCAGTACTTC	CAWSVPALGGLSYEQYF
.	.	TRBV28	TRBJ2-3	TGTGCCAGCATACGGGGCGCGGGATTAGTAGATACGCAGTATTTT	CASIRGAGLVDTQYF
.	.	TRBV5-1	TRBJ2-7	TGCGCCAGCAGCTTGGAGGACAGCTACGAGCAGTACTTC	CASSLEDSYEQYF
.	.	TRBV7-3	TRBJ1-1	TGTGCCAGCAGCTTAAACTCAGGGACTGAAGCTTTCTTT	CASSLNSGTEAFF
.	.	TRBV13	TRBJ2-5	TGTGCCAGCAGCCTCTCTGAAGGGAGTGAGACCCAGTACTTC	CASSLSEGSETQYF
.	.	TRBV15	TRBJ2-7	TGTGCCACCAGCAGGGGGAGAGACGGCGCCTACGAGCAGTACTTC	CATSRGRDGAYEQYF
.	TRBD1	TRBV7-9	TRBJ2-7	TGTGCCAGCAGCTCGACAGGGCAAGAGCAGTACTTC	CASSSTGQEQYF
.	TRBD2	TRBV10-3	TRBJ2-7	TGTGCCATCAGTGAACTTGGGACTAGCGGGAGTTTATCCTACGAGCAGTACTTC	CAISELGTSGSLSYEQYF
.	TRBD1	TRBV5-1	TRBJ1-2	TGCGCCAGCAGTGCCGGGACAGTAGAGAATGGCTACACCTTC	CASSAGTVENGYTF
.	.	TRBV30	TRBJ1-1	TGTGCCTGGATCCGGACAGCTATGAACACTGAAGCTTTCTTT	CAWIRTAMNTEAFF
.	TRBD2	TRBV6-4	TRBJ2-7	TGTGCCAGCAGTGAGGATGCTAGCGGACCCTACGAGCAGTACTTC	CASSEDASGPYEQYF
.	TRBD1	TRBV11-1	TRBJ2-7	TGTGCCAGCAGCTTATCGGACAGGGTAGGATACGAGCAGTACTTC	CASSLSDRVGYEQYF
.	TRBD1	TRBV6-5	TRBJ1-2	TGTGCCAGCAGCCCGGGACAGGGGGTTAACTATGGCTACACCTTC	CASSPGQGVNYGYTF